These 32 T cell receptor beta chains share one sample of origin, sequenced in a study of tumor-infiltrating lymphocytes in oesophageal squamous cell carcinoma. TCRdb re-called the PCR reads with MiXCR, one entry per CDR3 protein. Seen here are about 12,000 distinct CDR3 sequences, approximately 50% observed once, and the top ten hold about 34%. The sequenced material came from esophageal tumor tissue. The receptors were gathered from a female donor with esophageal squamous cell carcinoma.

The rearrangement links TRBV28 to TRBJ2-7, with 9 positions matching TRBD1. The CDR3 has 15 residues. J lost 6 bases, V lost 5 bases, and 11 bases had no gene match. The germline V gene encodes CDR1 MDHEN and CDR2 SYDVKM. The CDR3 DNA sequence: TGTGCCAGCAGTCCATACCCGGGACAGGGTGTCGAGCAGTACTTC. This gives the protein CASSPYPGQGVEQYF.

V and J are TRBV7-2 and TRBJ2-7; D unresolved. Per germline, CDR1 SGHTA and CDR2 FQGNSA. This CDR3 region has 12 residues. V was trimmed by 8 bases and J by 9 bases, leaving 17 bases between them. As DNA, the CDR3 is TGTGCCAGCGGAACAAACACAGATACGCAGTACTTC. Translation gives CASGTNTDTQYF.

This chain links TRBV7-8 with TRBJ2-5, with TRBD2 matching 9 bases. The J call could be wrong; TRBJ2-7 is a better fit for the DNA end. Germline-derived CDR1 and CDR2 are SGHVS and FQNEAQ. This CDR3 comprises 18 residues. In nucleotides, the CDR3 is TGTGCCAGCAGCTTAGCGCGGGCTGGCGGGAGGGTCCTCTACGAGCAGTACTTC. It codes for CASSLARAGGRVLYEQYF.

Only a few counts were recorded for this clonotype. The rearrangement uses TRBV14 and TRBJ1-2, with D tentatively TRBD1 (5 bases). This CDR3 contains 16 residues. Trimming removed 3 bases from V and 4 bases from J, with 18 bases in between. The germline V gene has CDR1 SGHDN and CDR2 FVKESK. The CDR3 loop reads CASSQGPGGLGYGYTF. DNA for the CDR3: TGTGCCAGCAGCCAGGGCCCGGGGGGACTGGGCTATGGCTACACCTTC.

The chain links TRBV6-5 to TRBJ2-3; 7 bases fit TRBD1. Near its end, the DNA agrees better with TRBJ2-7, so the J call may be wrong. Germline CDR1 and CDR2: MNHEY and SVGAGI. This CDR3 contains 14 residues. The CDR3 is CASSDATGINEQYF. CDR3 bases: TGTGCCAGCAGTGACGCGACAGGGATTAATGAGCAGTACTTC.

This chain connects TRBV7-9 to TRBJ2-1; the D is unclear. Between the trimmed V and J ends, which lost 1 base and 1 base, there was a span of 11 bases. The CDR3 runs 16 residues. Germline V lookup: CDR1 SEHNR, CDR2 FQNEAQ (reference sequence). Here the CDR3 reads CASSLVGPGSYNEQFF. CDR3 bases: TGTGCCAGCAGCTTAGTAGGCCCTGGGTCCTACAATGAGCAGTTCTTC.

By share, this clonotype ranks as medium-sized (0.01 to 0.1%). V and J are TRBV7-8 and TRBJ2-7; no reliable D call. Trimming cost V 3 bases and J 0 bases, with 3 bases left between them. Germline V gene data show CDR1 as SGHVS and CDR2 as FQNEAQ. The CDR3 contains 12 residues. The CDR3 loop is CASSFDSYEQYF. DNA for the CDR3: TGTGCCAGCAGCTTTGACTCCTACGAGCAGTACTTC.

V is TRBV7-3 and J is TRBJ2-7; possible D gene TRBD2, 7 bases. The J call may be wrong; the DNA end is better matched by TRBJ2-5. The germline gives CDR1 SGHTA, CDR2 FQGTGA. The CDR3 contains 14 residues. CDR3 nucleotides: TGTGCCAGCAGCGGGGGGGCCTCTCGAGAGACCCAGTACTTC. Translation gives CASSGGASRETQYF.

This clonotype appeared a few times. Since no conserved phenylalanine or tryptophan closes the CDR3, a read error is the likely cause. Because the CDR3's place on the DNA is in doubt, the DNA is left out and the CDR3 is given as listed by TCRdb. The chain couples TRBV7-9 to TRBJ2-3; the D call TRBD1 from the table was never checked on the DNA. Looked up from germline, CDR1 is SEHNR and CDR2 is FQNEAQ (reference sequence). The length of the CDR3 is 17 amino acids, counting both ends. CDR3 sequence: CASSSGTGVQNEQFFGP.

Regarding this clonotype: This sequence may be a read error, since a much larger clone differs from it by one base. V is TRBV24-1 and J is TRBJ2-1; D not certain. This CDR3 spans 15 amino acids. Germline loops: CDR1 KGHDR, CDR2 SFDVKD. Trimming removed 0 bases from V and 10 bases from J, with 15 bases in between. The CDR3 here is CATSDLQSRAYEQFF. CDR3 bases: TGTGCCACCAGTGATTTGCAAAGTCGTGCCTACGAGCAGTTCTTC.

The chain joins TRBV7-2 to TRBJ1-1; D gene unclear. CDR1 SGHTA and CDR2 FQGNSA come from the germline V gene. The germline V and J ends were trimmed by 2 bases and 1 base, with 14 bases remaining between them. The CDR3 is made up of 16 amino acids. This chain's CDR3 is CASSLSGSVWNTEAFF. CDR3 nucleotide sequence: TGTGCCAGCAGCTTATCCGGAAGTGTTTGGAACACTGAAGCTTTCTTT.

Remarks on this clonotype: It may be a read error: a sequence one base away is much more abundant. The CDR3 protein is CASSRETNYEQYF. In DNA, the CDR3 is TGTGCCAGCAGCCGCGAGACAAACTACGAGCAGTACTTC. This chain joins TRBV14 and TRBJ2-1; D is undetermined. The J call may not be correct, given that the DNA end is closer to TRBJ2-7. Germline V gene sequence: CDR1 SGHDN, CDR2 FVKESK. The CDR3 length is 13 residues.

The chain has TRBV7-2 and TRBJ2-3; possible D gene TRBD1, 5 bases. Germline V gives CDR1 SGHTA, CDR2 FQGNSA. The CDR3 extends over 14 amino acids. The V end was cut by 5 bases, the J end by 2 bases, with 11 bases between. CDR3 in amino acids: CASSRDSFTDTQYF. In DNA form, the CDR3 reads TGTGCCAGCAGCCGTGACAGCTTCACAGATACGCAGTATTTT.

The chain has TRBV7-3 and TRBJ2-5; 8 bases fit TRBD1. The end of the DNA aligns better with TRBJ2-7, so the J call may be wrong. This CDR3 has 14 amino acids. CDR1 is SGHTA and CDR2 is FQGTGA in the germline V gene. DNA for the CDR3: TGTGCCAGCAGCTCCGGGGGACAGGCCTACGAGCAGTACTTC. This codes for CASSSGGQAYEQYF.

This chain uses TRBV7-6 with TRBJ1-1, with 10 positions matching TRBD1. Germline V gene data show CDR1 as SGHVS and CDR2 as FNYEAQ. This CDR3 comprises 16 residues. Trimming took 4 bases from V and 5 from J; bases not matched to a gene: 10. This CDR3 is CASSSGTGVGGTEAFF. The CDR3 DNA reads as TGTGCCAGCAGCTCCGGGACAGGGGTCGGTGGGACTGAAGCTTTCTTT.

The chain combines TRBV7-8 with TRBJ2-5; the match to TRBD2 covers 11 bases. The DNA end lines up better with TRBJ2-1; the J call may be wrong. CDR1 is SGHVS, CDR2 FQNEAQ, per germline. This CDR3 spans 14 amino acids. DNA of the CDR3: TGTGCCAGCAGCCTGGGGACTAGCGGCAATGAGCAGTTCTTC. It encodes CASSLGTSGNEQFF.

The chain combines TRBV12-3 or TRBV12-4 with TRBJ1-1; 7 nucleotides match TRBD1. The ends lost 7 bases at V and 1 base at J; junction bases unmatched: 6. CDR3 length: 14 residues. As DNA, the CDR3 is TGTGCCAGCACATTGCCAGGGGGGAACACTGAAGCTTTCTTT. It yields the protein CASTLPGGNTEAFF.

In regard to this clonotype: The CDR3 does not end in the conserved phenylalanine or tryptophan, so this is likely a read error. Because the CDR3's place on the DNA is in doubt, the DNA is left out and the CDR3 is given as listed by TCRdb. The chain is built from TRBV6-1 and TRBJ2-5; the table's D call of TRBD1 was not tested on the DNA. The CDR3 has 20 residues if both end residues are counted. The germline gives CDR1 MNHNS, CDR2 SASEGT. The CDR3 protein is CASSEQGIGLQASYEQYFGN.

On this clonotype itself: Just one base apart from a much larger clone, this may be a read error. The chain employs TRBV7-8 and TRBJ2-5; 11 nucleotides line up with TRBD2. The J call is uncertain, as TRBJ2-1 better fits the DNA end. The CDR3 is 18 residues long. Germline-derived CDR1 and CDR2 are SGHVS and FQNEAQ. CDR3 region: CASSLLLAGGESVLEQFF. CDR3 in DNA: TGTGCCAGCAGCTTATTGCTAGCGGGAGGAGAGAGCGTCCTCGAGCAGTTCTTC.

About this clonotype itself: Lacking the conserved final phenylalanine or tryptophan, this CDR3 likely reflects a read error. Because the CDR3's place on the DNA is in doubt, the DNA is left out and the CDR3 is given as listed by TCRdb. The J gene is TRBJ2-3, the V gene TRBV7-3; the table's D call TRBD2 went unverified against the DNA. The CDR3 is 15 residues long, ends included. CDR1 is SGHTA, CDR2 FQGTGA, per germline. The CDR3: CASSLTAGNEQFFGP.

This clonotype was recorded many times. With a much larger clone just one base away, this may be a read error. The rearrangement joins TRBV5-1 to TRBJ2-5; tentatively, D is TRBD2 (7 bases). Trimming shortened V by 7 bases and J by 11 bases, and 21 bases separated the two germline ends. This CDR3 region has 13 residues. The V gene's germline CDR1 is SGHRS and CDR2 YFSETQ. In DNA form, the CDR3 reads TGCGCCAGCTTCATTACGGGGGGCAATGAGCAGTACTTC. Translation gives CASFITGGNEQYF.

The chain employs TRBV7-2 and TRBJ2-2; 14 bases agree with TRBD2. The J segment lost 0 bases and the V segment lost 1 base, leaving 7 bases of the junction unmatched. Per the germline V gene, CDR1 is SGHTA and CDR2 is FQGNSA. The CDR3 spans 20 residues. The CDR3 coding sequence is TGTGCCAGCAGCTTAGATGGACTAGCGGGGGGAAAGCCGAACACCGGGGAGCTGTTTTTT. It encodes CASSLDGLAGGKPNTGELFF. Full variable domain (missing parts from reference TRBV7-2 and TRBJ2-2): GAGVSQSPSNKVTEKGKDVELRCDPISGHTALYWYRQSLGQGLEFLIYFQGNSAPDKSGLPSDRFSAERTGGSVSTLTIQRTQQEDSAVYLCASSLDGLAGGKPNTGELFFGEGSRLTVL.

The sample holds one count of this clonotype. This rearrangement joins TRBV7-6 to TRBJ2-1, with 9 bases matching TRBD1. The J call is uncertain, as TRBJ2-7 better fits the DNA end. The CDR3 runs 16 residues. Looked up from germline, CDR1 is SGHVS and CDR2 is FNYEAQ. In nucleotides, the CDR3 is TGTGCCAGCAGCTTAGCCTCCGACAGGGGGTCAGGCGAGCAGTACTTC. This codes for CASSLASDRGSGEQYF.

J is TRBJ2-3 and V is TRBV19; D might be TRBD2 (5 bases). The DNA end favors TRBJ2-7, so the J call may be wrong. Germline CDR1 LNHDA, CDR2 SQIVND (reference sequence). The CDR3 is 12 residues long. CDR3 nucleotides: TGTGCCAGTAGTATAGCATGGGAGAGGCAGTACTTC. As protein: CASSIAWERQYF.

The genes are TRBV6-6 and TRBJ2-3; the match to TRBD2 covers 9 bases. TRBJ2-7 matches the DNA end more closely, so the J call is doubtful. The CDR3 has 15 amino acids. Germline assignment: CDR1 MNHNY and CDR2 SVGAGI (reference sequence). As DNA, the CDR3 is TGTGCCAGCAGGGGACTAGCTCAGGGAGTAGATACGCAGTACTTC. Amino acid sequence: CASRGLAQGVDTQYF.

The J gene is TRBJ1-5, the V gene TRBV28; weak D call: TRBD1 (6 bases). The germline V gene has CDR1 MDHEN and CDR2 SYDVKM. The CDR3 loop spans 12 amino acids. The V gene lost 10 bases and the J gene lost 6 bases, with 13 bases spanning the gap. CDR3 in DNA: TGTGCCACCAGGGGCGTGGGTCAGCCCCAGCATTTT. Translating it yields CATRGVGQPQHF.

By sample share, this clonotype is medium-sized. It is unclear where the CDR3 begins or ends on the DNA, so no DNA is shown, and the CDR3 is as TCRdb lists it. CDR3 residues: CISVPGPEVLYGYTF. This chain joins TRBV7-5 and TRBJ1-2. TRBV7-5 is classified as a pseudogene. A total of 15 residues make up the CDR3, ends included.

The rearrangement joins TRBV7-2 to TRBJ2-7; 10 bases are shared with TRBD1. Germline trimming cut 5 bases from V and 4 bases from J; bases unmatched to any gene: 8. The CDR3 is 15 amino acids. Germline assignment: CDR1 SGHTA and CDR2 FQGNSA. This CDR3 reads CASSPRGQGIYEQYF. The CDR3 DNA is TGTGCCAGCAGCCCGAGGGGACAGGGGATATACGAGCAGTACTTC.

The chain uses TRBV7-3 and TRBJ2-1; TRBD2 matches 8 bases. The DNA end lines up better with TRBJ2-5; the J call may be wrong. The CDR3 sequence is 15 residues long. Germline V gene sequence: CDR1 SGHTA, CDR2 FQGTGA. The CDR3 is CASSHHGSGIGTQYF. The CDR3 DNA sequence: TGTGCCAGCAGCCACCATGGTAGCGGGATCGGGACCCAGTACTTC.

In this sample, this clonotype is large. This chain joins TRBV7-2 and TRBJ2-6, with D uncertain. CDR1 SGHTA and CDR2 FQGNSA come from the germline V gene. V lost 4 bases and J 0 bases, leaving 4 bases between the germline ends. CDR3 size: 14 residues. CDR3 nucleotides: TGTGCCAGCAGCTGGGACTCTGGGGCCAACGTCCTGACTTTC. Protein product: CASSWDSGANVLTF.

This sequence joins TRBV7-9 and TRBJ2-3, with D perhaps matching TRBD1 (6 bases). The J call may be in error: the DNA end matches TRBJ2-7 better. This CDR3 is built from 14 residues. The germline V gene has CDR1 SEHNR and CDR2 FQNEAQ (reference sequence). The CDR3 loop is CASSFMDRTYEQYF. As DNA, the CDR3 is TGTGCCAGCAGCTTTATGGACAGAACCTACGAGCAGTACTTC.

This chain connects TRBV7-2 to TRBJ2-1, with D maybe TRBD2 (5 bases). Trimming cost V 5 bases and J 0 bases, with 11 bases left between them. There are 15 residues in the CDR3. The germline gives CDR1 SGHTA, CDR2 FQGNSA. CDR3: CASSPQAASYNEQFF. The CDR3 region has the DNA TGTGCCAGCAGCCCCCAAGCGGCCTCCTACAATGAGCAGTTCTTC.